The 18 T cell receptor beta chains below all came from one sample that was sequenced in a study of T cells in localized non-small cell lung cancer (dated by TCRdb to 2020 to 2022). Library construction relied on the immunoSEQ multiplex PCR assay. In TCRdb, the immuneACCESS table is reduced to in-frame sequences with V and J assigned. These tables do not hold every clone; where another copy was compared, an unresolved V gene accounts for under half, and the others remain unexplained. The sample table holds around 29,000 clones, of which roughly 88% were seen once. The ten largest make up roughly 1.1% of the sample. The sequenced sample was peripheral blood, obtained before any cancer treatment. The receptors shown here come from a woman aged 35-70 years with stage I lung adenocarcinoma.

This chain joins TRBV6-6 and TRBJ2-2; 9 bases agree with TRBD1. Losses at the gene ends were 7 bases for V and 4 bases for J; bases not matched to a gene: 7. Germline loops: CDR1 MNHNY, CDR2 SVGAGI (reference sequence). There are 15 residues in the CDR3. CDR3 sequence: CASTNRQGGTGELFF. The CDR3, as DNA: TGTGCCAGCACCAACAGACAGGGGGGCACCGGGGAGCTGTTTTTT.

This chain links TRBV7-8 with TRBJ1-5; perhaps TRBD1 as D (6 bases). The CDR3 sequence is 15 residues long. V was cut by 0 bases and J by 7 bases, with 13 bases left in between. Per germline, CDR1 SGHVS and CDR2 FQNEAQ. CDR3 sequence reads: CASSLAGGGRQPQHF. The CDR3 coding sequence is TGTGCCAGCAGCTTAGCCGGAGGGGGGAGACAGCCCCAGCATTTT.

This chain links TRBV4-3 with TRBJ1-2, with unresolved D. CDR3 length equals 17 residues. Trimming took 0 bases from V and 6 from J, leaving 20 bases between them. Germline CDR1 LGHNA, CDR2 YSLEER. The CDR3 sequence: CASSQDLVGGRRDGYTF. CDR3 DNA sequence: TGCGCCAGCAGCCAAGATCTGGTAGGAGGACGGAGGGATGGCTACACCTTC.

The rearrangement uses TRBV4-3 and TRBJ2-1, with D unclear. Trimming pared 1 base from V and 10 bases from J, leaving 8 bases between. Germline V gene data show CDR1 as LGHNA and CDR2 as YSLEER. The CDR3 length is 12 residues. As DNA, the CDR3 is TGCGCCAGCAGCCAAGCTCTCGGAGAGCAGTTCTTC. Its protein is CASSQALGEQFF.

The chain couples TRBV6-1 to TRBJ2-3; D tentatively fits TRBD1 or TRBD2 (5 bases each). The CDR3 has 15 amino acids. V was trimmed by 6 bases and J by 1 base, leaving 14 bases between them. Germline V gene sequence: CDR1 MNHNS, CDR2 SASEGT. The CDR3: CASRGTHWGTDTQYF. In DNA form, the CDR3 reads TGTGCCAGCAGGGGGACCCACTGGGGCACAGATACGCAGTATTTT.

To note about this clone: The germline gene is not matched at one end of the junction; a read error may be the cause. This chain connects TRBV9 to TRBJ2-1; D is undetermined. This CDR3 comprises 14 residues. The germline gives CDR1 SGDLS, CDR2 YYNGEE. Written as DNA, the CDR3 is TGTGCCAGCAGCGTAGGGGCAGCTTACAATGAGCGGTTCTTC. Translated, it gives CASSVGAAYNERFF. Filled out from reference TRBV9 and TRBJ2-1, the complete variable domain reads DSGVTQTPKHLITATGQRVTLRCSPRSGDLSVYWYQQSLDQGLQFLIQYYNGEERAKGNILERFSAQQFPDLHSELNLSSLELGDSALYFCASSVGAAYNERFFGPGTRLTVL.

The rearrangement links TRBV27 to TRBJ1-1, with D hard to call. Per the germline V gene, CDR1 is MNHEY and CDR2 is SMNVEV (reference sequence). The CDR3 extends over 13 amino acids. The germline V and J ends were trimmed by 2 bases and 2 bases, with 6 bases remaining between them. The CDR3 bases are TGTGCCAGCAGTTTACAGGATAACACTGAAGCTTTCTTT. Its translation is CASSLQDNTEAFF.

The genes are TRBV7-9 and TRBJ1-5; D is perhaps TRBD1 (6 bases). V dropped 3 bases and J dropped 3 bases, with 12 bases sitting between them. Germline loops: CDR1 SEHNR, CDR2 FQNEAQ (reference sequence). The CDR3 runs to 15 residues. CDR3 nucleotides: TGTGCCAGCAGCTTGGGACAAGGGGACAATCAGCCCCAGCATTTT. Its protein is CASSLGQGDNQPQHF.

This clone appeared a single time. The chain combines TRBV12-5 with TRBJ2-5; a weak D match, TRBD2 (6 bases). The CDR3 loop spans 15 amino acids. V lost 1 base and J 4 bases, leaving 13 bases between the germline ends. Looked up from germline, CDR1 is LGHNT and CDR2 is FRNRAP. This CDR3 is CASGLEGLPRETQYF. The CDR3 DNA reads TGTGCTAGTGGTTTGGAGGGACTCCCGCGAGAGACCCAGTACTTC.

This chain connects TRBV7-9 to TRBJ2-3; TRBD1 matches 12 bases. V dropped 5 bases and J dropped 4; count of bases not matched to a gene: 7. Germline V gene lookup returns CDR1 SEHNR and CDR2 FQNEAQ (reference sequence). This CDR3 region has 16 residues. CDR3 DNA sequence: TGTGCCAGCAGCGATTCTGGGACAGGGGGCGCAGATACGCAGTATTTT. It codes for CASSDSGTGGADTQYF. The variable domain in full, completed from reference TRBV7-9 and TRBJ2-3, reads DTGVSQNPRHKITKRGQNVTFRCDPISEHNRLYWYRQTLGQGPEFLTYFQNEAQLEKSRLLSDRFSAERPKGSFSTLEIQRTEQGDSAMYLCASSDSGTGGADTQYFGPGTRLTVL.

The chain recombines TRBV19 with TRBJ1-6; 9 nucleotides align to TRBD1. The CDR3 runs 15 residues. The junction had 4 bases not matched to a gene; V was cut back by 3 bases and J by 7 bases. The germline V gene has CDR1 LNHDA and CDR2 SQIVND (reference sequence). The CDR3 nucleotides read TGTGCCAGTAGTATTGGGGACAGGGAGAATTCACCCCTCCACTTT. It yields the protein CASSIGDRENSPLHF.

The V call is TRBV7-9, the J call TRBJ2-7; weak D call: TRBD1 (6 bases). Trimming took 3 bases from V and 0 from J, leaving 9 bases between them. Germline V gene data show CDR1 as SEHNR and CDR2 as FQNEAQ (reference sequence). This CDR3 region has 14 residues. CDR3 coding DNA: TGTGCCAGCAGCTTCCAGGGGCCCTCCTACGAGCAGTACTTC. Encoded protein: CASSFQGPSYEQYF.

The chain employs TRBV7-2 and TRBJ1-1; weak D call: TRBD1 (6 bases). This CDR3 spans 14 amino acids. Germline V gives CDR1 SGHTA, CDR2 FQGNSA. V shed 1 base and J shed 6 bases, with 12 bases lying between them. The DNA for the CDR3 is TGTGCCAGCAGCTTAGGTGGGGGCTGGGCTGAAGCTTTCTTT. It translates to CASSLGGGWAEAFF.

The chain couples TRBV28 to TRBJ1-4; D not certain. Trimming pared 2 bases from V and 5 bases from J, leaving 21 bases between. The germline gives CDR1 MDHEN, CDR2 SYDVKM. The CDR3 length is 18 residues. The CDR3 loop reads CASSLGGFRAGSNEKLFF. DNA of the CDR3: TGTGCCAGCAGTTTAGGAGGCTTTAGGGCCGGGTCAAATGAAAAACTGTTTTTT.

The chain couples TRBV2 to TRBJ2-7; TRBD1 is a possible D gene (5 bases). Trimming pared 7 bases from V and 6 bases from J, leaving 13 bases between. The CDR3 contains 12 residues. The germline gives CDR1 SNHLY, CDR2 FYNNEI. CDR3 nucleotides: TGTGCCAGCACCGAAGGGGTGGCCGAGCAGTACTTC. It is translated as CASTEGVAEQYF.

J is TRBJ1-1 and V is TRBV28, with TRBD1 matching over 7 bases. This CDR3 spans 13 amino acids. Germline lookup yields CDR1 MDHEN and CDR2 SYDVKM. V trimming: 6 bases; J trimming: 3 bases; junction bases outside the gene matches: 4. CDR3 coding DNA: TGTGCCAGCAGGGCAGGGGGGCACACTGAAGCTTTCTTT. Translation gives CASRAGGHTEAFF.

CDR3 in amino acids: CASHSKQGKNTEAFF. The CDR3 DNA reads as TGTGCCAGCCACTCGAAACAGGGAAAGAACACTGAAGCTTTCTTT. The V gene is TRBV6-6, the J gene TRBJ1-1; possibly TRBD1 for D (6 bases). CDR1 and CDR2 from the germline V gene are MNHNY and SVGAGI (reference sequence). V gave up 8 bases and J gave up 1 base, with 17 bases separating them. The CDR3 covers 15 residues.

V usage is TRBV7-2 and J usage is TRBJ1-5; 7 nucleotides agree with TRBD1. J lost 2 bases, V lost 3 bases, and 4 bases had no gene match. Germline V lookup: CDR1 SGHTA, CDR2 FQGNSA. The CDR3 loop spans 15 amino acids. CDR3 sequence reads: CASSFDRVGNQPQHF. The DNA for the CDR3 is TGTGCCAGCAGCTTCGACAGGGTAGGCAATCAGCCCCAGCATTTT.